One sample yielded the 30 T cell receptor beta chains listed below, sequenced in a study of control samples from healthy donors and cancer patients. Only in-frame clones appear in the TCRdb table, and some are missing; sequencing was by immunoSEQ multiplex PCR. The sample lists some 130,000 clones; roughly 90% were seen once. The sequenced sample consisted of blood. Receptors originate from a man between 18 and 29 years old in good health.

The chain couples TRBV6-5 to TRBJ1-4; D is unclear. The CDR3 covers 15 residues. Germline CDR1 MNHEY, CDR2 SVGAGI. Trimming shortened V by 0 bases and J by 8 bases, and 13 bases separated the two germline ends. Here the CDR3 reads CASSYSSMASEKLFF. CDR3 DNA: TGTGCCAGCAGTTACTCGTCCATGGCGTCGGAAAAACTGTTTTTT.

Only one count was recorded for this clone. This chain links TRBV4-1 with TRBJ1-1; TRBD1 might be the D (6 bases). Germline CDR1 reads MGHRA; CDR2 reads YSYEKL. V lost 4 bases and J 1 base, leaving 19 bases between the germline ends. The CDR3 has 17 amino acids. This CDR3 is CASSPLVLGARNTEAFF. The CDR3 nucleotides read TGCGCCAGCAGCCCCCTAGTACTGGGGGCGCGGAACACTGAAGCTTTCTTT.

This clone was detected only once. Here the CDR3 reads CASRKRLATDTQYF. The DNA for the CDR3 is TGCGCCAGCCGGAAGAGACTAGCCACAGATACGCAGTATTTT. This rearrangement joins TRBV4-1 to TRBJ2-3; the match to TRBD2 covers 7 bases. Germline V gene lookup returns CDR1 MGHRA and CDR2 YSYEKL. The CDR3 covers 14 residues. The ends lost 8 bases at V and 2 bases at J; junction bases unmatched: 7.

The J gene is TRBJ2-1, the V gene TRBV9; 7 positions match TRBD2. CDR3 length: 14 amino acids. With 5 bases clipped from V and 8 bases from J, the junction kept 10 bases outside the gene matches. Germline V gives CDR1 SGDLS, CDR2 YYNGEE. The CDR3 nucleotides are TGTGCCAGCAGTGGGCCCCGGGGGGTGGATGAGCAGTTCTTC. Translated, it gives CASSGPRGVDEQFF.

This clone was detected only a few times. CDR3 amino acids: CASRVDRVHHF. The CDR3 DNA reads as TGTGCCAGCAGAGTTGACAGGGTGCACCACTTT. V usage is TRBV2 and J usage is TRBJ1-6; 7 bases are a match to TRBD1. The CDR3 is 11 amino acids. The germline CDR1 and CDR2 sequences are SNHLY and FYNNEI. V shed 6 bases and J 18 bases; nucleotides not matched to a gene: 8.

The chain couples TRBV6-5 to TRBJ2-7; no firm D call. CDR1 and CDR2 (germline): MNHEY, SVGAGI. CDR3 length: 14 amino acids. The ends were cut back, 7 bases at V and 2 bases at J, with 15 bases in the middle. CDR3 sequence (DNA): TGTGCCAGCATAGAACTTCACGTTGCCTACGAGCAGTACTTC. Its translation: CASIELHVAYEQYF.

V is TRBV5-1 and J is TRBJ1-5; D not certain. Per germline, CDR1 SGHRS and CDR2 YFSETQ. This CDR3 contains 13 residues. Trimming removed 2 bases at V and 0 bases at J, with 3 bases between. The CDR3 DNA sequence: TGCGCCAGCAGCTTCGGTAGCAATCAGCCCCAGCATTTT. It specifies CASSFGSNQPQHF.

The chain is built from TRBV4-1 and TRBJ2-7; unclear D gene. The germline gives CDR1 MGHRA, CDR2 YSYEKL. Trimming removed 3 bases from V and 0 bases from J, with 15 bases in between. The CDR3 totals 16 residues. CDR3 region: CASSQKTALNSYEQYF. CDR3 in DNA: TGCGCCAGCAGCCAGAAGACGGCACTCAACTCCTACGAGCAGTACTTC.

V usage is TRBV9 and J usage is TRBJ2-2; D is unclear. The CDR3 is 14 amino acids. The germline V gene encodes CDR1 SGDLS and CDR2 YYNGEE. V was cut by 0 bases and J by 0 bases, with 3 bases left in between. CDR3 in amino acids: CASSVGANTGELFF. The CDR3 DNA sequence: TGTGCCAGCAGCGTAGGGGCGAACACCGGGGAGCTGTTTTTT.

The CDR3 nucleotides read TGTGCCAGCAGCTTAGTCCCGGGCGGCACAGATACGCAGTATTTT. Protein sequence: CASSLVPGGTDTQYF. The V gene is TRBV7-7, the J gene TRBJ2-3, with D unclear. The germline V and J ends were trimmed by 1 base and 1 base, with 9 bases remaining between them. The V gene's germline CDR1 is SSHAT and CDR2 FNYEAQ (reference sequence). The CDR3 has 15 amino acids.

The V gene is TRBV29-1, the J gene TRBJ1-2; no clear D. V was clipped by 5 bases and J by 3 bases, with 19 bases between them. This CDR3 spans 15 amino acids. Germline CDR1 reads SQVTM; CDR2 reads ANQGSEA. The CDR3 region is CSVLPNRNGDYGYTF. CDR3 sequence (DNA): TGCAGCGTTCTTCCAAATCGCAACGGCGACTATGGCTACACCTTC.

V is TRBV2 and J is TRBJ2-5; tentative D call: TRBD1 (5 bases). In germline, CDR1 is SNHLY, CDR2 FYNNEI. The CDR3 spans 13 residues. The germline V and J ends were trimmed by 5 bases and 4 bases, with 11 bases remaining between them. DNA for the CDR3: TGTGCCAGCAGTCAGCAGGGCAGAGAGACCCAGTACTTC. Encoded protein: CASSQQGRETQYF.

V and J are TRBV6-5 and TRBJ2-1; weak D call: TRBD1 (6 bases). The germline gives CDR1 MNHEY, CDR2 SVGAGI. The CDR3 consists of 15 residues. Trimming took off 6 bases at V and 0 bases at J, with 12 bases between the two ends. DNA of the CDR3: TGTGCCAGCAGAACAGGGCTGAGCTCCTACAATGAGCAGTTCTTC. Protein sequence: CASRTGLSSYNEQFF.

The chain couples TRBV27 to TRBJ2-1, with TRBD1 matching 8 bases. The CDR3 runs 16 residues. Germline V gene data show CDR1 as MNHEY and CDR2 as SMNVEV (reference sequence). After removal of 4 bases from V and 6 bases from J, the junction contained 11 bases not matched to a gene. CDR3 sequence reads: CASSSTGWTGPNEQFF. In DNA, the CDR3 is TGTGCCAGCAGTTCCACTGGTTGGACAGGGCCCAATGAGCAGTTCTTC.

This CDR3 is CASSWGLAGAQETQYF. As DNA, the CDR3 is TGCGCCAGCAGCTGGGGACTAGCGGGGGCCCAAGAGACCCAGTACTTC. The chain couples TRBV5-1 to TRBJ2-5, with TRBD2 matching 14 bases. V shed 3 bases, J shed 1 base, and the junction held 2 bases outside the gene matches. Germline V lookup: CDR1 SGHRS, CDR2 YFSETQ. The CDR3 extends over 16 amino acids.

The chain combines TRBV2 with TRBJ2-7; 9 nucleotides line up with TRBD1. From germline, CDR1 is SNHLY and CDR2 FYNNEI. This CDR3 contains 16 residues. With V trimmed by 6 bases and J by 6 bases, 15 bases remained unmatched. CDR3 sequence: CASSYYRQGEGSEQYF. The CDR3 DNA reads as TGTGCCAGCAGCTACTACCGACAGGGGGAGGGTAGCGAGCAGTACTTC.

The CDR3 coding sequence is TGTGCCAGCAGGGGACACCCCCTGAACACCGGGGAGCTGTTTTTT. Its translation is CASRGHPLNTGELFF. This chain joins TRBV6-5 and TRBJ2-2, with D tentatively TRBD1 (6 bases). CDR1 and CDR2 (germline): MNHEY, SVGAGI. The CDR3 sequence is 15 residues long. Between the trimmed V and J ends, which lost 6 bases and 1 base, there was a span of 12 bases.

The chain uses TRBV9 and TRBJ2-1; D might be TRBD2 (5 bases). In germline, CDR1 is SGDLS, CDR2 YYNGEE. The ends were cut back, 0 bases at V and 5 bases at J, with 15 bases in the middle. This CDR3 has 16 residues. DNA for the CDR3: TGTGCCAGCAGCGTAGGAGGAGGAGGTCCGGACAATGAGCAGTTCTTC. It encodes CASSVGGGGPDNEQFF.

There are a few counts of this clone. The chain has TRBV19 and TRBJ2-3; 9 bases match TRBD2. The CDR3 has 14 amino acids. V was clipped by 6 bases and J by 3 bases; unmatched bases: 4. The germline V gene encodes CDR1 LNHDA and CDR2 SQIVND (reference sequence). CDR3 DNA sequence: TGTGCCAGTAGGAGAGCGGGGGGAACAGATACGCAGTATTTT. Translating gives CASRRAGGTDTQYF.

This rearrangement joins TRBV9 to TRBJ2-1, with D unclear. The CDR3 is 17 amino acids. The V and J ends lost 0 bases and 0 bases respectively, with 13 bases between them. Per the germline V gene, CDR1 is SGDLS and CDR2 is YYNGEE. CDR3 residues: CASSVDAVLSSYNEQFF. DNA for the CDR3: TGTGCCAGCAGCGTAGATGCCGTCCTAAGCTCCTACAATGAGCAGTTCTTC.

The chain recombines TRBV6-2 or TRBV6-3 with TRBJ2-3, with 10 bases lining up with TRBD2. The V and J ends lost 5 bases and 2 bases, in that order; junction bases with no gene match: 16. Germline V CDR1 and CDR2: MNHEY, SVGEGT. The CDR3 runs to 19 residues. The CDR3 nucleotides are TGTGCCAGCAGTCCGACGAGGGGGAAGCGGGGGGGCACCACAGATACGCAGTATTTT. Protein product: CASSPTRGKRGGTTDTQYF.

CDR3 in amino acids: CASSLIPGGLSGANVLTF. The CDR3 nucleotides read TGTGCCAGCAGCTTGATCCCAGGGGGCCTCTCTGGGGCCAACGTCCTGACTTTC. The chain carries TRBV5-5 and TRBJ2-6; 8 bases are a match to TRBD1. The J segment lost 0 bases and the V segment lost 1 base, leaving 6 bases of the junction unmatched. In germline, CDR1 is SGHKS, CDR2 YYEKEE (reference sequence). The length of the CDR3 is 18 residues.

The chain is built from TRBV9 and TRBJ2-7; the D is unclear. Germline CDR1 and CDR2: SGDLS and YYNGEE. V lost 4 bases to trimming and J lost 10 bases, with 12 bases between them. The CDR3 length is 11 residues. CDR3 loop: CASSSDGVQYF. In DNA, the CDR3 is TGTGCCAGCAGCTCTGATGGGGTTCAGTACTTC.

J is TRBJ1-1 and V is TRBV6-5; perhaps TRBD1 as D (5 bases). Trimming cost V 6 bases and J 11 bases, with 10 bases left between them. This CDR3 has 10 amino acids. Germline loops: CDR1 MNHEY, CDR2 SVGAGI. The CDR3 DNA reads TGTGCCAGCAGCAGGGTAGGGGCTTTCTTT. This codes for CASSRVGAFF.

This clone was seen only once. V usage is TRBV12-3 or TRBV12-4 and J usage is TRBJ1-2, with D tentatively TRBD1 (6 bases). The CDR3 is 13 amino acids. With 4 bases removed from V and 2 bases from J, the gap between germline ends came to 8 bases. CDR3 protein: CASSSQGNYGYTF. The DNA for the CDR3 is TGTGCCAGCAGTTCCCAGGGGAACTATGGCTACACCTTC.

This clone was recorded once. This sample also contains other DNA sequences that code for the same CDR3. The chain carries TRBV7-9 and TRBJ2-7, with unresolved D. Trimming removed 4 bases from V and 2 bases from J, with 9 bases in between. The length of the CDR3 is 13 residues. The germline CDR1 and CDR2 sequences are SEHNR and FQNEAQ (reference sequence). The CDR3 region has the DNA TGTGCCAGCAGCTCAGGCGGACCCTACGAGCAGTACTTC. This codes for CASSSGGPYEQYF.

The chain links TRBV5-6 to TRBJ2-1; 9 bases fit TRBD1. V was clipped by 0 bases and J by 6 bases; unmatched bases: 7. The CDR3 covers 16 residues. Germline V gene sequence: CDR1 SGHDT, CDR2 YYEEEE. As DNA, the CDR3 is TGTGCCAGCAGCTTGGAAGGGACAGGGTGGATCAATGAGCAGTTCTTC. Its protein is CASSLEGTGWINEQFF.

The CDR3 loop is CASSLVTDYGYTF. The CDR3 DNA sequence: TGTGCCAGCAGCTTGGTGACAGACTATGGCTACACCTTC. The chain combines TRBV5-4 with TRBJ1-2, with D possibly TRBD1 on 5 matching bases. Germline assignment: CDR1 SGHNT and CDR2 YYREEE (reference sequence). V was shortened by 0 bases and J by 3 bases, with 6 bases between the two germline ends. The CDR3 covers 13 residues. The full variable domain, rest sourced from reference TRBV5-4 and TRBJ1-2, is ETGVTQSPTHLIKTRGQQVTLRCSSQSGHNTVSWYQQALGQGPQFIFQYYREEENGRGNFPPRFSGLQFPNYSSELNVNALELDDSALYLCASSLVTDYGYTFGSGTRLTVV.

The chain uses TRBV7-9 and TRBJ2-7, with 7 bases that match TRBD1. Germline CDR1 reads SEHNR; CDR2 reads FQNEAQ (reference sequence). The CDR3 has 14 amino acids. Losses at the gene ends were 4 bases for V and 2 bases for J; bases not matched to a gene: 5. CDR3 in DNA: TGTGCCAGCAGCTCCCAAACAGGGGCCTACGAGCAGTACTTC. Amino acid sequence: CASSSQTGAYEQYF.

The J gene is TRBJ1-1, the V gene TRBV19; D ambiguous. CDR1 is LNHDA, CDR2 SQIVND, per germline (reference sequence). The V and J ends lost 5 bases and 4 bases respectively, with 17 bases between them. This CDR3 is 15 amino acids long. Written as DNA, the CDR3 is TGTGCCAGTAGTGCCGGACTCCTGGGCTCCACTGAAGCTTTCTTT. This translates into CASSAGLLGSTEAFF.